Shown below are 5 T cell receptor beta chains from a single sample sequenced in a study of blood T cell repertoires in COVID-19. Data came from immunoSEQ multiplex PCR; TCRdb stores just in-frame clones and leaves some out. This sample has around 250,000 clones, with over 70% found just once. The sequencing input was PBMCs or T cells enriched from blood (not recorded which). The receptor source for this set is a woman in her thirties or forties who had been exposed to COVID-19.

The genes are TRBV27 and TRBJ1-5; no clear D. V gave up 5 bases and J gave up 7 bases, with 18 bases separating them. Germline V gene lookup returns CDR1 MNHEY and CDR2 SMNVEV (reference sequence). CDR3 length: 15 amino acids. DNA for the CDR3: TGTGCCAGCAGTAAGGGCGGGGAGGGTCTCCAGCCCCAGCATTTT. It encodes CASSKGGEGLQPQHF.

Only a few counts were recorded for this clone. The chain combines TRBV4-2 with TRBJ1-2; 8 bases fit TRBD1. The CDR3 runs 14 residues. CDR1 is LGHNA, CDR2 YNFKEQ, per germline. V shed 3 bases and J 7 bases; nucleotides not matched to a gene: 7. The CDR3 bases are TGTGCCAGCAGCCACCCGACAGGGGATAGTGGCTACACCTTC. It specifies CASSHPTGDSGYTF.

The CDR3 reads CASNGGGGNQPQHF. The CDR3 bases are TGTGCCAGCAACGGTGGCGGGGGCAATCAGCCCCAGCATTTT. The chain employs TRBV6-5 and TRBJ1-5; D remains unclear. The CDR3 consists of 14 residues. Trimming removed 7 bases from V and 2 bases from J, with 12 bases in between. Germline values: CDR1 MNHEY, CDR2 SVGAGI.

This chain connects TRBV12-3 or TRBV12-4 to TRBJ1-2; D uncertain. V lost 2 bases and J 12 bases, leaving 10 bases between the germline ends. There are 11 residues in the CDR3. The CDR3 region is CASSLNRENTF. CDR3 DNA sequence: TGTGCCAGCAGTTTAAATCGGGAAAACACCTTC.

The chain is built from TRBV29-1 and TRBJ1-2; no clear D. This CDR3 spans 14 amino acids. V shed 4 bases and J shed 6 bases, with 18 bases lying between them. Germline-derived CDR1 and CDR2 are SQVTM and ANQGSEA. CDR3 coding DNA: TGCAGCGTTGTGAGGAACAGCGGAGCAGATGGCTACACCTTC. Translating gives CSVVRNSGADGYTF. The complete variable domain, with remaining parts taken from reference TRBV29-1 and TRBJ1-2, reads SAVISQKPSRDICQRGTSLTIQCQVDSQVTMMFWYRQQPGQSLTLIATANQGSEATYESGFVIDKFPISRPNLTFSTLTVSNMSPEDSSIYLCSVVRNSGADGYTFGSGTRLTVV.